This T cell receptor (beta chain) was observed in a study of cytotoxic CD8 clonotypes in ibrutinib-treated CLL. The table came from immunoSEQ multiplex PCR; TCRdb's copy has only in-frame clones and leaves some out. The sample yields more than 60,000 clones, over 65% seen once. Germline V gene lookup returns CDR1 SGHDT and CDR2 YYEEEE. The V gene end was trimmed by 8 bases and the J gene end by 7 bases; junction bases not matched to a gene: 12. The CDR3 is 14 amino acids. The chain joins TRBV5-6 to TRBJ1-5; 7 bases are a match to TRBD1. Specimen: PBMCs, collected after 24 months of ibrutinib treatment. The sequence derives from a human donor with chronic lymphocytic leukemia. The CDR3 nucleotides are TGTGCCAGTCACCTCTCAGGGGGAGGCCAGCCCCAGCATTTT. It yields the protein CASHLSGGGQPQHF.